Below are 11 T cell receptor beta chains sequenced from a single sample in a study of T cell changes during pregnancy in multiple sclerosis (dated by TCRdb to about 2019). Library construction relied on the immunoSEQ multiplex PCR assay. Here the immuneACCESS table is served through TCRdb, limited to in-frame sequences with V and J called. Missing clones are a known gap in these copies; in checked studies unresolved V genes cover under half, and the rest lacks a known reason. Within this sample are more than 85,000 clones, with 85% to 95% of them counted one time only. The ten largest account for around 1.2% of the sample. The material was peripheral blood, obtained in the second trimester of pregnancy. The source of these receptors is a female donor with multiple sclerosis, enrolled in a pregnancy study.

The rearrangement uses TRBV6-1 and TRBJ1-4, with D unresolved. Germline CDR1 and CDR2: MNHNS and SASEGT. The length of the CDR3 is 16 residues. Between the trimmed V and J ends, which lost 3 bases and 7 bases, there was a span of 18 bases. CDR3 in amino acids: CASSDSVRAGGEKLFF. CDR3 DNA: TGTGCCAGCAGTGATTCAGTCCGCGCGGGCGGTGAAAAACTGTTTTTT.

The V call is TRBV5-1, the J call TRBJ2-5, with TRBD2 matching over 8 bases. With V trimmed by 4 bases and J by 5 bases, 13 bases remained unmatched. Germline V gives CDR1 SGHRS, CDR2 YFSETQ. The CDR3 totals 16 residues. Here the CDR3 reads CASSPRNSGVGETQYF. DNA for the CDR3: TGCGCCAGCAGCCCAAGGAATAGCGGGGTCGGGGAGACCCAGTACTTC.

The chain couples TRBV4-1 to TRBJ2-5, with no clear D. V lost 0 bases, J lost 2 bases, and 10 bases lay in between. The CDR3 is 15 amino acids. Per germline, CDR1 MGHRA and CDR2 YSYEKL. The CDR3 reads CASSQDKQLQETQYF. CDR3 nucleotides: TGCGCCAGCAGCCAAGACAAGCAACTACAAGAGACCCAGTACTTC.

V and J are TRBV28 and TRBJ2-7; TRBD1 aligns across 7 bases. J gave up 2 bases and V 4 bases, and 8 bases lay outside the gene matches. This CDR3 spans 15 amino acids. Germline V gene lookup returns CDR1 MDHEN and CDR2 SYDVKM. In DNA, the CDR3 is TGTGCCAGCAGTTCCGAGAACAGGGGCGCCTACGAGCAGTACTTC. Its translation: CASSSENRGAYEQYF.

The V gene is TRBV7-8, the J gene TRBJ2-3; D is undetermined. CDR3 length equals 12 residues. Trimming pared 4 bases from V and 3 bases from J, leaving 5 bases between. Germline V gene sequence: CDR1 SGHVS, CDR2 FQNEAQ. The CDR3 here is CASSSRTDTQYF. Written as DNA, the CDR3 is TGTGCCAGCAGCTCCAGGACAGATACGCAGTATTTT.

The chain recombines TRBV7-2 with TRBJ1-1; D unresolved. The length of the CDR3 is 14 residues. V lost 4 bases and J 0 bases, leaving 9 bases between the germline ends. Germline V gene data show CDR1 as SGHTA and CDR2 as FQGNSA. In nucleotides, the CDR3 is TGTGCCAGCAGCTCCCTCAGTATGAACACTGAAGCTTTCTTT. Its translation is CASSSLSMNTEAFF.

This clone was seen more than once but under ten times. The chain employs TRBV9 and TRBJ1-1; 7 positions match TRBD1. J gave up 1 base and V 3 bases, and 3 bases lay outside the gene matches. Per the germline V gene, CDR1 is SGDLS and CDR2 is YYNGEE. The CDR3 sequence is 14 residues long. The CDR3 nucleotides read TGTGCCAGCAGCGCCGGGACAGCGAACACTGAAGCTTTCTTT. Residues: CASSAGTANTEAFF.

V and J are TRBV5-1 and TRBJ2-5, with D possibly being TRBD2 (5 bases). CDR3 length: 13 amino acids. Deletions cut 6 bases from V and 4 bases from J, with 13 bases between. Looked up from germline, CDR1 is SGHRS and CDR2 is YFSETQ. CDR3 in amino acids: CASIPRGGETQYF. For the CDR3, the DNA is TGCGCCAGCATTCCAAGAGGAGGAGAGACCCAGTACTTC.

The chain uses TRBV9 and TRBJ2-1, with TRBD2 as a possible D gene (5 bases). The germline V gene has CDR1 SGDLS and CDR2 YYNGEE. CDR3 size: 17 residues. The ends were cut back, 4 bases at V and 0 bases at J, with 17 bases in the middle. As DNA, the CDR3 is TGTGCCAGCAGCCCCCGACTGGCTGCGGGCTCCTACAATGAGCAGTTCTTC. Translation gives CASSPRLAAGSYNEQFF. The full variable domain, completed using reference TRBV9 and TRBJ2-1, is DSGVTQTPKHLITATGQRVTLRCSPRSGDLSVYWYQQSLDQGLQFLIQYYNGEERAKGNILERFSAQQFPDLHSELNLSSLELGDSALYFCASSPRLAAGSYNEQFFGPGTRLTVL.

This clone occurred a few times. The chain uses TRBV7-9 and TRBJ1-5; the D is unclear. CDR3 length: 13 residues. Germline lookup yields CDR1 SEHNR and CDR2 FQNEAQ (reference sequence). V lost 3 bases, J lost 7 bases, and 10 bases lay in between. CDR3 in DNA: TGTGCCAGCAGCTTCTCCGGAGACCAGCCCCAGCATTTT. Amino acids: CASSFSGDQPQHF. Based on the CDR3 plus reference TRBV7-9 and TRBJ1-5, the full variable domain is DTGVSQNPRHKITKRGQNVTFRCDPISEHNRLYWYRQTLGQGPEFLTYFQNEAQLEKSRLLSDRFSAERPKGSFSTLEIQRTEQGDSAMYLCASSFSGDQPQHFGDGTRLSIL.

The V call is TRBV4-1, the J call TRBJ1-2, with 9 nucleotides matching TRBD1. V trimming: 4 bases; J trimming: 4 bases; junction bases outside the gene matches: 10. Germline assignment: CDR1 MGHRA and CDR2 YSYEKL. The CDR3 is 16 residues long. The CDR3 reads CASSPRTGDLVYGYTF. The CDR3 DNA reads as TGCGCCAGCAGCCCGAGGACAGGGGACCTCGTCTATGGCTACACCTTC.